These T cell receptor beta chains were read from a single sample in a study of blood T cell repertoires in COVID-19. The protocol was immunoSEQ multiplex PCR, while the TCRdb copy is restricted to in-frame clones and leaves out a portion. The sample includes some 400,000 clones, 80% to 95% seen only once; the top ten take roughly 0.86%. Sequencing was carried out using PBMCs or T cells enriched from blood (not recorded which). The receptors here all came from a woman between 35 and 50 years old who had been exposed to COVID-19. Each CDR3 is given with its conserved first and last residue. The D gene is left open where the match is weak. Clone size is not always given. Where it is, it says once, few, many or a class for expanded clones.

clone_size: -
cdr3_length: 14
j_call: TRBJ1-3
d_call: -
v_call: TRBV18
cdr3_nt: TGTGCCAGCTCACCTGGGCCGACGGGAAACACCATATATTTT
cdr3_aa: CASSPGPTGNTIYF

clone_size: -
cdr3_length: 14
j_call: TRBJ2-4
d_call: TRBD1
v_call: TRBV19
cdr3_nt: TGTGCCAGTAGAGACAGGGTCGCCAAAAACATTCAGTACTTC
cdr3_aa: CASRDRVAKNIQYF

clone_size: -
cdr3_length: 18
j_call: TRBJ2-5
d_call: -
v_call: TRBV18
cdr3_nt: TGTGCCAGCTCACGACCAACTATCGCCCGGGGGGCCCAAGAGACCCAGTACTTC
cdr3_aa: CASSRPTIARGAQETQYF

clone_size: -
cdr3_length: 15
j_call: TRBJ1-5
d_call: -
v_call: TRBV7-8
cdr3_nt: TGTGCCAGCAGCTTAAGGGGGAGGGGCAATGGGCCCCAGCATTTT
cdr3_aa: CASSLRGRGNGPQHF

clone_size: -
cdr3_length: 15
j_call: TRBJ1-2
d_call: -
v_call: TRBV6-2/TRBV6-3
cdr3_nt: TGTGCCAGCAGTTACAGAGACAAGAGTATCTATGGCTACACCTTC
cdr3_aa: CASSYRDKSIYGYTF

clone_size: -
cdr3_length: 14
j_call: TRBJ1-1
d_call: -
v_call: TRBV6-5
cdr3_nt: TGTGCCAGCAGTTCGTCGGGGAGGAACACTGAAGCTTTCTTT
cdr3_aa: CASSSSGRNTEAFF

clone_size: -
cdr3_length: 15
j_call: TRBJ1-4
d_call: -
v_call: TRBV5-1
cdr3_nt: TGCGCCAGCAGCTTGGACGGCGCCGGGAATGAAAAACTGTTTTTT
cdr3_aa: CASSLDGAGNEKLFF

clone_size: -
cdr3_length: 16
j_call: TRBJ2-1
d_call: -
v_call: TRBV15
cdr3_nt: TGTGCCACCAGCAGAGGTAGTGGGGGGACCTACAATGAGCAGTTCTTC
cdr3_aa: CATSRGSGGTYNEQFF

clone_size: once
cdr3_length: 15
j_call: TRBJ1-1
d_call: -
v_call: TRBV6-2/TRBV6-3
cdr3_nt: TGTGCCAGCAGTGTATGGGGCAGATTCAACACTGAAGCTTTCTTT
cdr3_aa: CASSVWGRFNTEAFF

clone_size: -
cdr3_length: 13
j_call: TRBJ2-5
d_call: -
v_call: TRBV5-1
cdr3_nt: TGCGCCAGCAGCCCGGGAAACCAAGAGACCCAGTACTTC
cdr3_aa: CASSPGNQETQYF

clone_size: once
cdr3_length: 14
j_call: TRBJ2-7
d_call: -
v_call: TRBV27
cdr3_nt: TGTGCCAGCAGTCTCGGACGGGGGAGGCGGGAGCAGTACTTC
cdr3_aa: CASSLGRGRREQYF

clone_size: -
cdr3_length: 14
j_call: TRBJ2-7
d_call: -
v_call: TRBV1
cdr3_nt: TGCACCAGCAGCCAAGCTAGCGGGGGCCACGAGCAGTACTTC
cdr3_aa: CTSSQASGGHEQYF

clone_size: -
cdr3_length: 14
j_call: TRBJ2-1
d_call: TRBD1
v_call: TRBV5-4
cdr3_nt: TGTGCCAGCAGCCTAGGACAGGGGGCTGGGAAGCAGTTCTTC
cdr3_aa: CASSLGQGAGKQFF

clone_size: few
cdr3_length: 15
j_call: TRBJ1-6
d_call: TRBD1
v_call: TRBV7-8
cdr3_nt: TGTGCCAGCAGCGCATCGGGACAGGAAAATTCACCCCTCCACTTT
cdr3_aa: CASSASGQENSPLHF

clone_size: -
cdr3_length: 13
j_call: TRBJ1-1
d_call: -
v_call: TRBV5-1
cdr3_nt: TGCGCCAGCGCACCGGGGGGTTCCACTGAAGCTTTCTTT
cdr3_aa: CASAPGGSTEAFF

clone_size: -
cdr3_length: 17
j_call: TRBJ2-7
d_call: -
v_call: TRBV7-8
cdr3_nt: TGTGCCAGCAGCTTAGGTTCCCCGGGGTGGGGATCCTACGAGCAGTACTTC
cdr3_aa: CASSLGSPGWGSYEQYF

clone_size: -
cdr3_length: 17
j_call: TRBJ1-3
d_call: TRBD1
v_call: TRBV27
cdr3_nt: TGTGCCAGCTCGACCGGGACAGGGCTTTACTCTGGAAACACCATATATTTT
cdr3_aa: CASSTGTGLYSGNTIYF

clone_size: -
cdr3_length: 18
j_call: TRBJ2-3
d_call: TRBD1
v_call: TRBV19
cdr3_nt: TGTGCCAGTAGTCCAAGGAGAAGGACAGGGACTAGCACAGATACGCAGTATTTT
cdr3_aa: CASSPRRRTGTSTDTQYF

clone_size: -
cdr3_length: 15
j_call: TRBJ1-1
d_call: TRBD1
v_call: TRBV25-1
cdr3_nt: TGTGCCAGCAGTGAGTCGGGGACAGTCGGGGCTGAAGCTTTCTTT
cdr3_aa: CASSESGTVGAEAFF

clone_size: once
cdr3_length: 17
j_call: TRBJ1-6
d_call: -
v_call: TRBV30
cdr3_nt: TGTGCCTGGAGAACACGCGGGTTGAGCTCCTATAATTCACCCCTCCACTTT
cdr3_aa: CAWRTRGLSSYNSPLHF

clone_size: -
cdr3_length: 15
j_call: TRBJ1-5
d_call: -
v_call: TRBV4-1
cdr3_nt: TGCGCCAGCAGCCTTTACACAGGTAGCAATCAGCCCCAGCATTTT
cdr3_aa: CASSLYTGSNQPQHF

clone_size: -
cdr3_length: 13
j_call: TRBJ1-3
d_call: -
v_call: TRBV12-3/TRBV12-4
cdr3_nt: TGTGCCGCTAAGCCAGGGCCTGGAAACACCATATATTTT
cdr3_aa: CAAKPGPGNTIYF

clone_size: -
cdr3_length: 16
j_call: TRBJ1-1
d_call: -
v_call: TRBV28
cdr3_nt: TGTGCCAGCAGTTGGACTGGGAGCGCAAAAAACACTGAAGCTTTCTTT
cdr3_aa: CASSWTGSAKNTEAFF

clone_size: -
cdr3_length: 17
j_call: TRBJ2-7
d_call: TRBD2
v_call: TRBV11-2
cdr3_nt: TGTGCCAGCAGCCAACTCCCCTCTAGCGGGGGTTCCTACGAGCAGTACTTC
cdr3_aa: CASSQLPSSGGSYEQYF

clone_size: -
cdr3_length: 13
j_call: TRBJ1-1
d_call: -
v_call: TRBV4-1
cdr3_nt: TGCGCCAGCAGCCATAGACAGAACACTGAAGCTTTCTTT
cdr3_aa: CASSHRQNTEAFF

clone_size: -
cdr3_length: 13
j_call: TRBJ1-1
d_call: -
v_call: TRBV6-5
cdr3_nt: TGTGCCACCTCCCTTCGGTTAAACACTGAAGCTTTCTTT
cdr3_aa: CATSLRLNTEAFF

clone_size: once
cdr3_length: 14
j_call: TRBJ1-1
d_call: -
v_call: TRBV9
cdr3_nt: TGTGCCAGCAGCGTGGACGGACAGCGAAGTGAAGCTTTCTTT
cdr3_aa: CASSVDGQRSEAFF

clone_size: -
cdr3_length: 15
j_call: TRBJ1-2
d_call: TRBD1
v_call: TRBV5-1
cdr3_nt: TGCGCCAGCAGCCCAGCCGGGACAGGGAACTATGGCTACACCTTC
cdr3_aa: CASSPAGTGNYGYTF

clone_size: -
cdr3_length: 14
j_call: TRBJ1-5
d_call: TRBD1
v_call: TRBV5-6
cdr3_nt: TGTGCCAGCAGCGGACAGGGGGCCGGTCAGCCCCAGCATTTT
cdr3_aa: CASSGQGAGQPQHF

clone_size: -
cdr3_length: 13
j_call: TRBJ1-2
d_call: -
v_call: TRBV30
cdr3_nt: TGTGCCTGGAGTGTATCCACTAACTATGGCTACACCTTC
cdr3_aa: CAWSVSTNYGYTF

clone_size: once
cdr3_length: 18
j_call: TRBJ1-3
d_call: -
v_call: TRBV7-6
cdr3_nt: TGTGCCAGCAGCTTAGGGGCGACAGTAGGCCGCTCTGGAAACACCATATATTTT
cdr3_aa: CASSLGATVGRSGNTIYF

clone_size: once
cdr3_length: 12
j_call: TRBJ1-2
d_call: -
v_call: TRBV7-2
cdr3_nt: TGTGCCAGCAGCGTCGACAGATATGGCTACACCTTC
cdr3_aa: CASSVDRYGYTF

clone_size: -
cdr3_length: 13
j_call: TRBJ1-2
d_call: TRBD1
v_call: TRBV7-9
cdr3_nt: TGTGCCAGCAGCGTGGGACAGGGGAATGGCTACACCTTC
cdr3_aa: CASSVGQGNGYTF

clone_size: -
cdr3_length: 14
j_call: TRBJ1-2
d_call: -
v_call: TRBV25-1
cdr3_nt: TGTGCCAGCAGTGAATGCAGGGATAACTATGGCTACACCTTC
cdr3_aa: CASSECRDNYGYTF

clone_size: -
cdr3_length: 17
j_call: TRBJ2-1
d_call: TRBD1
v_call: TRBV19
cdr3_nt: TGTGCCAGTAGTCCAGATCGACGGACAGGGTCATCTAATGAGCAGTTCTTC
cdr3_aa: CASSPDRRTGSSNEQFF

clone_size: once
cdr3_length: 17
j_call: TRBJ1-2
d_call: TRBD1
v_call: TRBV3-1/TRBV3-2
cdr3_nt: TGTGCCAGCAGCCGCCCGGGACAGACCCGGTTTAACTATGGCTACACCTTC
cdr3_aa: CASSRPGQTRFNYGYTF

clone_size: -
cdr3_length: 16
j_call: TRBJ2-2
d_call: TRBD1
v_call: TRBV7-8
cdr3_nt: TGTGCCAGCAGCCCGACAGGACAGGCGAACACCGGGGAGCTGTTTTTT
cdr3_aa: CASSPTGQANTGELFF

clone_size: -
cdr3_length: 14
j_call: TRBJ1-1
d_call: -
v_call: TRBV2
cdr3_nt: TGTGCCAGCAGTTCCCCGCCAGGGCAAACTGAAGCTTTCTTT
cdr3_aa: CASSSPPGQTEAFF

clone_size: -
cdr3_length: 15
j_call: TRBJ1-2
d_call: -
v_call: TRBV21-1
cdr3_nt: TGTGCCAGCAGCGCCGAAGGACAGGGCTTCTATGGCTACACCTTC
cdr3_aa: CASSAEGQGFYGYTF

clone_size: -
cdr3_length: 15
j_call: TRBJ2-7
d_call: TRBD2
v_call: TRBV11-3
cdr3_nt: TGTGCCAGCAGCTTAGGGCTAGCGGGATTCTACGAGCAGTACTTC
cdr3_aa: CASSLGLAGFYEQYF

clone_size: -
cdr3_length: 16
j_call: TRBJ1-4
d_call: -
v_call: TRBV27
cdr3_nt: TGTGCCAGCAGTTTAAGGATGGCAGGGCTGGGTGAAAAACTGTTTTTT
cdr3_aa: CASSLRMAGLGEKLFF

clone_size: -
cdr3_length: 16
j_call: TRBJ1-1
d_call: TRBD1
v_call: TRBV19
cdr3_nt: TGTGCCAGTAGTAACTCTGGGACAGGGGGGAACACTGAAGCTTTCTTT
cdr3_aa: CASSNSGTGGNTEAFF

clone_size: -
cdr3_length: 16
j_call: TRBJ2-5
d_call: TRBD2
v_call: TRBV24-1
cdr3_nt: TGTGCCACCAGTGGTGGGACTAGCGGTATCCAAGAGACCCAGTACTTC
cdr3_aa: CATSGGTSGIQETQYF

clone_size: -
cdr3_length: 18
j_call: TRBJ1-2
d_call: -
v_call: TRBV7-2
cdr3_nt: TGTGCCAGCAGCTTAGTGGACTCGGTGGGTTTGGCTAACTATGGCTACACCTTC
cdr3_aa: CASSLVDSVGLANYGYTF

clone_size: -
cdr3_length: 13
j_call: TRBJ1-5
d_call: -
v_call: TRBV2
cdr3_nt: TGTGCCAGCAGTGGGGGACTGGGACAGCCCCAGCATTTT
cdr3_aa: CASSGGLGQPQHF

clone_size: -
cdr3_length: 18
j_call: TRBJ2-2
d_call: TRBD1
v_call: TRBV19
cdr3_nt: TGTGCCAGTAGTGTACGGACAGGGGGCCTCACAATCACCGGGGAGCTGTTTTTT
cdr3_aa: CASSVRTGGLTITGELFF

clone_size: -
cdr3_length: 15
j_call: TRBJ1-1
d_call: -
v_call: TRBV4-1
cdr3_nt: TGCGCCAGCAGCCAAAGGGGGTCGGCAGGAACTGAAGCTTTCTTT
cdr3_aa: CASSQRGSAGTEAFF